This TCR beta chain stems from a study of human T cells and chemical hapten exposure. Overall study results and limits: TCRs above 1 in 1000 frequency stayed constant with DPC sensitization. The formation of large CDR3 similarity clusters by expanded TCRs significantly exceeded that of controls.

The junction had 4 bases not matched to a gene; V was cut back by 2 bases and J by 5 bases. Per the germline V gene, CDR1 is MNHEY and CDR2 is SVGAGI. This CDR3 is built from 15 residues. TCRdb passed the RACE reads through MiXCR, listing each CDR3 protein once. Here the sample spans over 75,000 distinct CDR3 sequences, 9.5% to 13% being singletons. Described time point: patch test 3, about 24 weeks after DPC sensitization. As to treatment: therapeutic diphenylcyclopropenone sensitization with weekly scalp DPC. This clonotype has ten or more counts. Antigen unknown. J is TRBJ2-1 and V is TRBV6-5; 9 bases align to TRBD2. The sequencing used whole blood, collected in connection with sensitization to the hapten diphenylcyclopropenone (DPC). The sequence was obtained from a woman aged 25 to 39 with alopecia areata. Some clones in this sample may be carry-over from other donors' samples. As DNA, the CDR3 is TGTGCCAGCAGTTACGCGGGAGGGCCTAACAATGAGCAGTTCTTC. Translated, it gives CASSYAGGPNNEQFF.